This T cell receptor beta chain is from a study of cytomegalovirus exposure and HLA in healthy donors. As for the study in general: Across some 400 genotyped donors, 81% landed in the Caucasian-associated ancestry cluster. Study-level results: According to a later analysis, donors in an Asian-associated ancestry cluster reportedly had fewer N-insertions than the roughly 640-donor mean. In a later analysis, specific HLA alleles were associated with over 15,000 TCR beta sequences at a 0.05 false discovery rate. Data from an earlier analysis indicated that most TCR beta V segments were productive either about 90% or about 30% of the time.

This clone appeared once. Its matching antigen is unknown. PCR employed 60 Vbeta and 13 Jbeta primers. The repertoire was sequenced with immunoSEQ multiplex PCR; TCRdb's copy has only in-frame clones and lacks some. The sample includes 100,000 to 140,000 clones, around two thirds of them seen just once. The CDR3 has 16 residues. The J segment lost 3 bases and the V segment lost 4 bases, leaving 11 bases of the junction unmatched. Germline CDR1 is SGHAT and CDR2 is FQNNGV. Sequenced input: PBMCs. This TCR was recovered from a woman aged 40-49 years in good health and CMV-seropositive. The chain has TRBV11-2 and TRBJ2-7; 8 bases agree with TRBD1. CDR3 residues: CASSSLKGQGVYEQYF. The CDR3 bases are TGTGCCAGCAGCTCGCTTAAAGGACAGGGTGTCTACGAGCAGTACTTC.